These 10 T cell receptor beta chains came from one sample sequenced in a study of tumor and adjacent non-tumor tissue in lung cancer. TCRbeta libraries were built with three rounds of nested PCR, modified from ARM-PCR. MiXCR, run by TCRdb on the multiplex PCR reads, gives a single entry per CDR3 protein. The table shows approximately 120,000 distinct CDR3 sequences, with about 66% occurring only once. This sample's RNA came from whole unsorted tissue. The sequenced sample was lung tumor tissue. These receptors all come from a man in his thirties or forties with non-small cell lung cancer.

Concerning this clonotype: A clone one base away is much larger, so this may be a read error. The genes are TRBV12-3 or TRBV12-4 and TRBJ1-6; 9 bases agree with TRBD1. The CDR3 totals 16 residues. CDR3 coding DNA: TGTGCCAGCAGTCTAGGACAGGGGATTAAAAATTCACTCCTCCACTTT. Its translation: CASSLGQGIKNSLLHF.

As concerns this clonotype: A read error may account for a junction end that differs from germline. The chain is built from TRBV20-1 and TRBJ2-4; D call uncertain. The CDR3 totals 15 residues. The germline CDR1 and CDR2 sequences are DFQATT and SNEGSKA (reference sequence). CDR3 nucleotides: TGCAATGCTAGAGAGTCCAGAATGGGCAAAAACATTCAGTACTTC. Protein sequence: CNARESRMGKNIQYF.

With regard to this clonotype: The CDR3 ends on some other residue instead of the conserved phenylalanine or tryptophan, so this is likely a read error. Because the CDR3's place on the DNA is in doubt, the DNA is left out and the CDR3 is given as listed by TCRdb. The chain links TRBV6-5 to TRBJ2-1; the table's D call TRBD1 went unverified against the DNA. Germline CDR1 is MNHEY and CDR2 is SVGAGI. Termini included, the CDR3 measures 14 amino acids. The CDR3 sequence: CASSYPGRTNEKFL.

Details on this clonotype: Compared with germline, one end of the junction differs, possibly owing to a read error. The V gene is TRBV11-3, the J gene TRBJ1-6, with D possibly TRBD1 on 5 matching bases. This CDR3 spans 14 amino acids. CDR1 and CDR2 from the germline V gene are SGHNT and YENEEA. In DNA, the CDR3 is TGTGTCAGCAGCTTAGGAGGGGAAGGTTCATCCCTCCACTTT. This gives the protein CVSSLGGEGSSLHF.

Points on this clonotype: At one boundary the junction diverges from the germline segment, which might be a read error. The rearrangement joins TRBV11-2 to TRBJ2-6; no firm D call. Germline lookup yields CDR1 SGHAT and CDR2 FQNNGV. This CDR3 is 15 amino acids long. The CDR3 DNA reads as TGTACCAGCAACCACAGCCGCTCTGGGGCCAACGTCCTGACTTTC. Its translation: CTSNHSRSGANVLTF.

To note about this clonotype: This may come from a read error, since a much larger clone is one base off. The CDR3 sequence is CSAVAVGTYEQYF. CDR3 sequence (DNA): TGCAGTGCCGTAGCGGTGGGTACCTACGAGCAGTACTTC. The chain combines TRBV20-1 with TRBJ2-7; weak D call: TRBD2 (6 bases). The CDR3 length is 13 residues. Between the trimmed V and J ends, which lost 6 bases and 2 bases, there was a span of 14 bases. The germline gives CDR1 DFQATT, CDR2 SNEGSKA (reference sequence).

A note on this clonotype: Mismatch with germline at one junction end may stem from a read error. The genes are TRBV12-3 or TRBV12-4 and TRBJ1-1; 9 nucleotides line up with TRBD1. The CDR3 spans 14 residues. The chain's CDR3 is CANSGQGRNTEAFF. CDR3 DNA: TGTGCCAACAGTGGACAGGGGAGGAACACTGAAGCTTTCTTT.

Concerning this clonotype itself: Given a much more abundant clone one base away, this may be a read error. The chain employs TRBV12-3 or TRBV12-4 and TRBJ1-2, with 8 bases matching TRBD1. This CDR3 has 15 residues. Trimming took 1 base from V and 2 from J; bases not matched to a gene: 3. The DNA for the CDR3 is TGTGCCAGCAGTTTAGTGCGACAGGGGAACTATGGCTACACCTTC. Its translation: CASSLVRQGNYGYTF.

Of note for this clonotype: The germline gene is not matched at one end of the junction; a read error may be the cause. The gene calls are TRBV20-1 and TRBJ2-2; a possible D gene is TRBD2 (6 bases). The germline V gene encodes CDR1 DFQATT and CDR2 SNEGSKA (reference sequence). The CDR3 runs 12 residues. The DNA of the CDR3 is TGCACTGCTAGAGATGGGCCCGGGGGGCTGTTTTTT. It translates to CTARDGPGGLFF.

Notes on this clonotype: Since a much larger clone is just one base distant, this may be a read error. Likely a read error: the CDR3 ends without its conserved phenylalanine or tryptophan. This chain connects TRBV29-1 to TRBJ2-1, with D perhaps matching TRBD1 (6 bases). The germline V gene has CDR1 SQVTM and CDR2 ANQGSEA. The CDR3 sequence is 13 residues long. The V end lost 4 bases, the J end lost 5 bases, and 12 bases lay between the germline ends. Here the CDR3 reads CSVGDIRHNEQFI. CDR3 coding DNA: TGCAGCGTTGGGGACATAAGGCACAATGAGCAGTTCATC.